Listed below are T cell receptor beta chains from one sample, sequenced in a study of technical replicates of blood from a few donors. Libraries were prepared by immunoSEQ multiplex PCR; TCRdb keeps only in-frame clonotypes and omits some of them. The sample yields roughly 68,000 clones, approximately 90% seen once. The sequenced material came from T cells isolated from PBMCs. The receptor source for this set is a human donor in good health. Each CDR3 is given with its conserved first and last residue. The D gene is left open where the match is weak. Size tells how often a clone was seen (once, few, many) or the class of an expanded clone, and some rows leave it out.

V gene	clone size	D gene	J gene	CDR3 protein	CDR3 DNA
TRBV5-4	NA	TRBD2	TRBJ2-1	CASSRRLAGESDEQFF	TGTGCCAGCAGCCGACGACTAGCGGGAGAAAGTGATGAGCAGTTCTTC
TRBV7-9	NA	TRBD1	TRBJ2-7	CASSPTGDPYEQYF	TGTGCCAGCAGCCCAACAGGGGATCCATACGAGCAGTACTTC
TRBV13	NA	TRBD2	TRBJ2-7	CASSLEAGASYEQYF	TGTGCCAGCAGCTTAGAAGCGGGAGCCTCCTACGAGCAGTACTTC
TRBV7-8	NA	TRBD1	TRBJ2-3	CASSTPLTGFPDTQYF	TGTGCCAGCAGCACACCCCTGACAGGGTTCCCAGATACGCAGTATTTT
TRBV14	NA	TRBD1	TRBJ2-2	CASSERTGANTGELFF	TGTGCCAGCAGCGAGAGGACAGGCGCTAACACCGGGGAGCTGTTTTTT
TRBV4-1	NA	TRBD2	TRBJ2-1	CASSRLEGIAGGNEQFF	TGCGCCAGCAGCCGCTTAGAGGGAATAGCGGGAGGCAATGAGCAGTTCTTC
TRBV14	NA	NA	TRBJ1-1	CASSQYGQPESENTEAFF	TGTGCCAGCAGCCAATATGGGCAGCCTGAATCTGAGAACACTGAAGCTTTCTTT
TRBV19	NA	NA	TRBJ1-2	CASRRTTAGYGYTF	TGTGCCAGTAGAAGGACCACAGCGGGCTATGGCTACACCTTC
TRBV29-1	NA	TRBD1	TRBJ1-2	CSVEGQGFSGNGYTF	TGCAGCGTTGAGGGACAGGGGTTTTCAGGGAATGGCTACACCTTC
TRBV28	NA	NA	TRBJ1-2	CASSTPPTVFYGYTF	TGTGCCAGCAGTACCCCCCCAACAGTTTTCTATGGCTACACCTTC
TRBV10-3	NA	NA	TRBJ2-6	CAISESRGSVLTF	TGTGCCATCAGTGAGAGCCGGGGTTCCGTCCTGACTTTC
TRBV28	NA	NA	TRBJ1-1	CASSNRASTEAFF	TGTGCCAGCAGCAACAGGGCGAGTACTGAAGCTTTCTTT
TRBV12-5	NA	TRBD2	TRBJ2-3	CASGPTSETDTQYF	TGTGCTAGTGGCCCCACTAGCGAGACAGATACGCAGTATTTT
TRBV27	once	TRBD1	TRBJ1-5	CASSLTGTADSNQPQHF	TGTGCCAGCAGTTTAACCGGGACAGCTGATAGCAATCAGCCCCAGCATTTT
TRBV7-2	NA	TRBD1	TRBJ2-7	CASSLLPGQGFYEQYF	TGTGCCAGCAGCTTACTCCCGGGACAGGGGTTCTACGAGCAGTACTTC
TRBV11-3	NA	TRBD2	TRBJ2-5	CASSLTSGQQETQYF	TGTGCCAGCAGCTTAACTAGCGGGCAACAAGAGACCCAGTACTTC
TRBV27	NA	NA	TRBJ2-7	CASSPTDYLSYEQYF	TGTGCCAGCAGTCCTACAGATTATCTTTCCTACGAGCAGTACTTC
TRBV6-5	NA	TRBD2	TRBJ2-1	CASSYSAGAVVNEQFF	TGTGCCAGCAGTTACTCGGCGGGAGCAGTCGTCAATGAGCAGTTCTTC
TRBV4-1	few	TRBD1	TRBJ1-1	CASSQDQGARTEAFF	TGCGCCAGCAGCCAAGATCAGGGGGCGCGGACTGAAGCTTTCTTT
TRBV19	NA	NA	TRBJ2-1	CASSFDNSYNEQFF	TGTGCCAGTAGCTTCGACAACTCCTACAATGAGCAGTTCTTC
TRBV5-6	NA	NA	TRBJ1-1	CASSSDFNTEAFF	TGTGCCAGCAGCTCCGACTTCAACACTGAAGCTTTCTTT
TRBV18	few	NA	TRBJ1-2	CASSPNEVKTGSYGYTF	TGTGCCAGCTCACCCAATGAAGTCAAGACAGGCAGCTATGGCTACACCTTC
TRBV23-1	NA	TRBD1	TRBJ2-2	CASSLGQGAGELFF	TGCGCCAGCAGTTTGGGACAGGGGGCCGGGGAGCTGTTTTTT
TRBV29-1	NA	NA	TRBJ2-3	CSVLGQGQADTQYF	TGCAGCGTTTTAGGGCAGGGGCAGGCAGATACGCAGTATTTT
TRBV5-1	few	NA	TRBJ2-7	CASSPLASYEQYF	TGCGCCAGCAGCCCGCTGGCCTCCTACGAGCAGTACTTC
TRBV11-3	NA	NA	TRBJ2-7	CASSLVTESYEQYF	TGTGCCAGCAGCTTAGTGACTGAATCCTACGAGCAGTACTTC
TRBV12-5	NA	NA	TRBJ2-3	CASGSGPGTDTQYF	TGTGCTAGTGGTAGCGGACCGGGGACAGATACGCAGTATTTT
TRBV6-5	NA	NA	TRBJ2-7	CASSYSENPYEQYF	TGTGCCAGCAGTTACAGTGAGAACCCCTACGAGCAGTACTTC
TRBV30	NA	TRBD1	TRBJ1-3	CAWRLTGSGNTIYF	TGTGCCTGGAGGCTGACAGGGTCAGGAAACACCATATATTTT
TRBV9	NA	TRBD2	TRBJ2-1	CASSGDKLAGLNEQFF	TGTGCCAGCAGCGGGGATAAACTAGCGGGGTTGAATGAGCAGTTCTTC
TRBV30	NA	NA	TRBJ1-2	CAWSSGGSGNYGYTF	TGTGCCTGGAGCTCGGGGGGATCGGGAAACTATGGCTACACCTTC
TRBV7-9	few	NA	TRBJ1-5	CASSTSVVEPQHF	TGTGCCAGCAGCACCAGCGTGGTGGAGCCCCAGCATTTT
TRBV11-2	NA	NA	TRBJ1-3	CASSLRSGTGNTIYF	TGTGCCAGCAGCTTAAGGTCAGGGACAGGAAACACCATATATTTT
TRBV9	NA	TRBD2	TRBJ2-5	CASSQAGGRETQYF	TGTGCCAGCAGCCAAGCGGGAGGACGGGAGACCCAGTACTTC
TRBV28	few	TRBD1	TRBJ2-7	CASSFPGTGRYEQYF	TGTGCCAGCAGTTTTCCCGGGACAGGGAGGTACGAGCAGTACTTC
TRBV4-2	NA	TRBD1	TRBJ1-1	CASTLSGGADTEAFF	TGTGCCAGCACACTATCAGGGGGCGCGGACACTGAAGCTTTCTTT
TRBV2	NA	TRBD1	TRBJ1-2	CASSEIRGPNYGYTF	TGTGCCAGCAGTGAGATCAGGGGGCCCAACTATGGCTACACCTTC
TRBV9	NA	NA	TRBJ2-7	CASSVGGSSYEQYF	TGTGCCAGCAGCGTAGGGGGCAGCTCCTACGAGCAGTACTTC
TRBV28	NA	TRBD2	TRBJ2-5	CASSLLAGGQETQYF	TGTGCCAGCAGTTTGTTAGCGGGAGGTCAAGAGACCCAGTACTTC
TRBV6-1	NA	TRBD1	TRBJ2-1	CASSLDRGNEQFF	TGTGCCAGCAGTTTGGACAGGGGCAATGAGCAGTTCTTC
TRBV27	NA	NA	TRBJ1-5	CASSPYSNQPQHF	TGTGCCAGCAGCCCGTATAGCAATCAGCCCCAGCATTTT
TRBV10-3	NA	TRBD2	TRBJ2-1	CAITSGLAASYNEQFF	TGTGCCATCACCTCGGGACTAGCGGCCTCCTACAATGAGCAGTTCTTC
TRBV6-5	NA	TRBD2	TRBJ2-7	CASRTFERGTYEQYF	TGTGCCAGCAGGACCTTCGAGCGGGGAACCTACGAGCAGTACTTC
TRBV15	once	TRBD2	TRBJ2-5	CATSLFFNAREGQETQYF	TGTGCCACCAGTCTTTTTTTTAATGCGCGGGAGGGCCAGGAGACCCAGTACTTC
TRBV10-3	NA	NA	TRBJ1-4	CAISEDRSTNEKLFF	TGTGCCATCAGTGAGGACAGGTCAACTAATGAAAAACTGTTTTTT
TRBV11-3	NA	TRBD2	TRBJ2-3	CASSFRTSGKTDTQYF	TGTGCCAGCAGCTTCAGGACTAGCGGGAAGACAGATACGCAGTATTTT
TRBV5-1	NA	NA	TRBJ2-4	CASITTRIQYF	TGCGCCAGCATCACTACCCGCATTCAGTACTTC
TRBV4-1	once	NA	TRBJ2-2	CASSQTTSRTTGELFF	TGCGCCAGCAGCCAAACTACAAGCAGAACTACCGGGGAGCTGTTTTTT
TRBV30	NA	NA	TRBJ1-1	CAWMKDYRTGAPGDTEAFF	TGTGCCTGGATGAAAGATTACCGGACTGGTGCGCCAGGGGACACTGAAGCTTTCTTT
TRBV7-9	NA	TRBD2	TRBJ2-1	CASSQGLAGGYNEQFF	TGTGCCAGCAGCCAGGGACTAGCGGGAGGGTACAATGAGCAGTTCTTC
TRBV18	NA	TRBD1	TRBJ2-7	CASSPQGVHEQYF	TGTGCCAGCTCGCCCCAGGGGGTCCACGAGCAGTACTTC
TRBV11-2	NA	NA	TRBJ2-1	CASSLESAREGNEQFF	TGTGCCAGCAGCTTAGAATCGGCGAGAGAGGGCAATGAGCAGTTCTTC
TRBV28	NA	TRBD2	TRBJ2-4	CASRLAGEGDIQYF	TGTGCCAGCAGGCTGGCGGGAGAGGGAGACATTCAGTACTTC
TRBV6-5	NA	NA	TRBJ2-7	CASSAEISSYEQYF	TGTGCCAGCAGTGCGGAGATTAGCTCCTACGAGCAGTACTTC
TRBV14	NA	NA	TRBJ1-2	CASSQDLEGYYGYTF	TGTGCCAGCAGCCAAGATTTAGAGGGATACTATGGCTACACCTTC
TRBV28	NA	NA	TRBJ2-7	CASSFADSYEQYF	TGTGCCAGCAGTTTTGCGGATTCCTACGAGCAGTACTTC
TRBV4-3	NA	NA	TRBJ2-7	CASSQGVSTGNLSYEQYF	TGCGCCAGCAGCCAAGGCGTCTCTACGGGAAACCTCTCCTACGAGCAGTACTTC
TRBV7-2	NA	TRBD1	TRBJ1-4	CASSLGGQVNEKLFF	TGTGCCAGCAGCTTAGGCGGACAGGTTAATGAAAAACTGTTTTTT
TRBV9	NA	NA	TRBJ2-5	CASSVALGGQETQYF	TGTGCCAGCAGCGTAGCATTGGGAGGCCAAGAGACCCAGTACTTC